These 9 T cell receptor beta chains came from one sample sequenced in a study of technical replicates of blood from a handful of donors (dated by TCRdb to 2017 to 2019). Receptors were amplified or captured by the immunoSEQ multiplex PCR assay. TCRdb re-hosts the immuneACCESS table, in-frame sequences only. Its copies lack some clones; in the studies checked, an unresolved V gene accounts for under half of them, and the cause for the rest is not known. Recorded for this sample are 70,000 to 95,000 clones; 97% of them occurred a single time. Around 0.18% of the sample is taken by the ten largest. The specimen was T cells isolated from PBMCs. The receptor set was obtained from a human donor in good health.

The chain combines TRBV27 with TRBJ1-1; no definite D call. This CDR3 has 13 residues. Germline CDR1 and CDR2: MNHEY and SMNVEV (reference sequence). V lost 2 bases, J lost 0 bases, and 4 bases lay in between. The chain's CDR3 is CASSLTLNTEAFF. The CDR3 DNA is TGTGCCAGCAGTTTAACACTGAACACTGAAGCTTTCTTT.

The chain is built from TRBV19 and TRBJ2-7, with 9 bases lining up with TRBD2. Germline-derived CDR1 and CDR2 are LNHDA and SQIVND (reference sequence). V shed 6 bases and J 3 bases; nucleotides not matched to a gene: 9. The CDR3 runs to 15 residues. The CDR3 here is CASRLWDSGSYEQYF. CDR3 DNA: TGTGCCAGTAGGCTCTGGGATAGCGGGAGCTACGAGCAGTACTTC.

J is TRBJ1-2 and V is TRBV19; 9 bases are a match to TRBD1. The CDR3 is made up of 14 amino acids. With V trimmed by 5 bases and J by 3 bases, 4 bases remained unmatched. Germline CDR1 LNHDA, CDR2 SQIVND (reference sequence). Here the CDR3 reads CASSGRQGDYGYTF. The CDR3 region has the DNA TGTGCCAGTAGTGGTAGACAGGGGGACTATGGCTACACCTTC.

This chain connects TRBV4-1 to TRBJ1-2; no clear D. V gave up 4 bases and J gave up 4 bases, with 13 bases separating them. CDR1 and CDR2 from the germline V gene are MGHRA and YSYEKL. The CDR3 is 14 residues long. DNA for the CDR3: TGCGCCAGCAGCCCAACCCCACAGAGCTATGGCTACACCTTC. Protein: CASSPTPQSYGYTF.

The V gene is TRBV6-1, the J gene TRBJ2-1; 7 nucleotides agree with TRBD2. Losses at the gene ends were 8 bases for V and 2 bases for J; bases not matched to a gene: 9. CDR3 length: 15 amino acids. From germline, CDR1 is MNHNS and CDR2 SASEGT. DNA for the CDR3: TGTGCCAGCCGAGGTGGGGAGGGCCCCTACAATGAGCAGTTCTTC. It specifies CASRGGEGPYNEQFF.

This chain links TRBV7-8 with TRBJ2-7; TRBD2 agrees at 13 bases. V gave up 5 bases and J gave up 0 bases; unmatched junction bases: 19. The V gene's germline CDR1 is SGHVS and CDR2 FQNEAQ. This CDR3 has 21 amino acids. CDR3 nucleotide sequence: TGTGCCAGCAGCCCCAGACTAGCGGGGGGCTTTGCGACCTCTAGCTCCTACGAGCAGTACTTC. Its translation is CASSPRLAGGFATSSSYEQYF. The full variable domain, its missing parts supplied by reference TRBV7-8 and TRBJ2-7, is GAGVSQSPRYKVAKRGQDVALRCDPISGHVSLFWYQQALGQGPEFLTYFQNEAQLDKSGLPSDRFFAERPEGSVSTLKIQRTQQEDSAVYLCASSPRLAGGFATSSSYEQYFGPGTRLTVT.

CDR3 sequence reads: CAWGRLVADNEQFF. DNA of the CDR3: TGTGCCTGGGGACGACTAGTGGCAGATAATGAGCAGTTCTTC. The chain joins TRBV30 to TRBJ2-1; TRBD2 might be the D (6 bases). Between the trimmed V and J ends, which lost 5 bases and 7 bases, there was a span of 18 bases. Germline V gives CDR1 GTSNPN, CDR2 SVGIG (reference sequence). The CDR3 totals 14 residues.

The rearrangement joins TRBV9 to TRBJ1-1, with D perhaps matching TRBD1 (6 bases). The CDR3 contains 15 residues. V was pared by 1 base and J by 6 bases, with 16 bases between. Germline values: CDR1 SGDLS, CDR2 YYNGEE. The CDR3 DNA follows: TGTGCCAGCAGCGTATCGCGGGGGCTAGCTCCTGAAGCTTTCTTT. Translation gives CASSVSRGLAPEAFF.

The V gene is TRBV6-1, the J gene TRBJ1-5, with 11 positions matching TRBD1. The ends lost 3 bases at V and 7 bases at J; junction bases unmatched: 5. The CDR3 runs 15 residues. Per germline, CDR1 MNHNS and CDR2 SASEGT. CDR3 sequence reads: CASSEDRGLGQPQHF. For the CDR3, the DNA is TGTGCCAGCAGTGAGGACAGGGGGCTCGGCCAGCCCCAGCATTTT.